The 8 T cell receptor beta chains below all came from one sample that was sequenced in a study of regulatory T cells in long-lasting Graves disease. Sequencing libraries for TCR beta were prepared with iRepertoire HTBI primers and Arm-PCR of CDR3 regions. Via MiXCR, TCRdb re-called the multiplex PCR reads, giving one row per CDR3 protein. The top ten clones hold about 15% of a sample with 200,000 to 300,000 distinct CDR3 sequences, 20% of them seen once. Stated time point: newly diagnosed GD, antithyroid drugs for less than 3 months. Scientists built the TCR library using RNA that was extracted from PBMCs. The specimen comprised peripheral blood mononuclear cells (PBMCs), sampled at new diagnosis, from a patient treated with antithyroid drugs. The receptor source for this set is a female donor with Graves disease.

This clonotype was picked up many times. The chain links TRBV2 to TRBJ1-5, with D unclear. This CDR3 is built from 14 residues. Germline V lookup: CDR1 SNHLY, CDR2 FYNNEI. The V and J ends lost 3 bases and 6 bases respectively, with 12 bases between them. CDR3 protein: CASSEPGWGQPQHF. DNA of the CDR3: TGTGCCAGCAGTGAGCCAGGCTGGGGTCAGCCCCAGCATTTT.

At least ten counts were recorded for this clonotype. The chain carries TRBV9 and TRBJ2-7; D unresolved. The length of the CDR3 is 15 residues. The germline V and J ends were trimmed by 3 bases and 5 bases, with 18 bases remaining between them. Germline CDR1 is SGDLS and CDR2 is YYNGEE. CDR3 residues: CASSAGESAFHEQYF. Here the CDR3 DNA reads TGTGCCAGCAGCGCTGGGGAAAGTGCCTTCCACGAGCAGTACTTC.

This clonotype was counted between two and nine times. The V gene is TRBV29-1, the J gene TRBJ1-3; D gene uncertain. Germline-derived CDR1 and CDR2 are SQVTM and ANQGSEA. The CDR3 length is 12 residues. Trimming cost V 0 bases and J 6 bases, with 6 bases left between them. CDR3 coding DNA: TGCAGCGTTGAAGACGGGGAAAACACCATATATTTT. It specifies CSVEDGENTIYF.

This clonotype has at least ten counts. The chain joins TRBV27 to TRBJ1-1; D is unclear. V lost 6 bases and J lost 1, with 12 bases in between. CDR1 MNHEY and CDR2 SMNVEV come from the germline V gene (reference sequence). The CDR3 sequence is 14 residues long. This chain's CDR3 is CASSPLRQNTEAFF. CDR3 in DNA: TGTGCCAGCAGCCCTCTCCGACAGAACACTGAAGCTTTCTTT.

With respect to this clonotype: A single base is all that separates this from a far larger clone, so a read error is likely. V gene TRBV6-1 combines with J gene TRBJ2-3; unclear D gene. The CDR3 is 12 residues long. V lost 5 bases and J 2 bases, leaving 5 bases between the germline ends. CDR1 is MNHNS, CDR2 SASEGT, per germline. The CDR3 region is CASSTPTDTQYF. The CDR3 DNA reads TGTGCCAGCAGTACCCCCACAGATACGCAGTATTTT.

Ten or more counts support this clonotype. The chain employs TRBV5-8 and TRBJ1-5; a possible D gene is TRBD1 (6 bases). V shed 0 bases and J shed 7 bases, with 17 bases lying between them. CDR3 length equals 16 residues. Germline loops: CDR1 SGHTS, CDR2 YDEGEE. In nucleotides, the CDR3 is TGTGCCAGCAGCTTGGAGAGGGGGATCGTTAGGCAGCCCCAGCATTTT. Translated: CASSLERGIVRQPQHF.

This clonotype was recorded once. The DNA for the CDR3 is TGTGCCAGCAGTTACCAGCTAGCGGGGGGGCCGAGCACAGATACGCAGTATTTT. Translation gives CASSYQLAGGPSTDTQYF. The V gene is TRBV6-5, the J gene TRBJ2-3; 12 nucleotides line up with TRBD2. Trimming took 2 bases from V and 0 from J; bases not matched to a gene: 6. Germline lookup yields CDR1 MNHEY and CDR2 SVGAGI. This CDR3 comprises 18 residues.

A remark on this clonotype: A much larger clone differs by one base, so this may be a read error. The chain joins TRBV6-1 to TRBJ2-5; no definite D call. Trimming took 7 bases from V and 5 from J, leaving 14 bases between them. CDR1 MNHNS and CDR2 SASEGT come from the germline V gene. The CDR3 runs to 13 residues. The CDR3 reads CASTQDPRETQYF. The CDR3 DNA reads TGTGCCAGCACTCAAGATCCGCGTGAGACCCAGTACTTC.